Presented here are 19 T cell receptor beta chains from one specimen sequenced in a study of cytomegalovirus exposure and HLA in healthy donors. The method was immunoSEQ multiplex PCR; TCRdb's version includes in-frame clones alone and lacks a portion of them. The sample has about 260,000 clones, roughly 87% seen once. Sequencing was performed on PBMCs. These receptors came from a woman under 40 in good health and CMV-seronegative.

Here the CDR3 DNA reads TGTGCCAGCAGCCCCTCCCCGGGACAGGATGGGAATGGCTACACCTTC. As protein: CASSPSPGQDGNGYTF. The rearrangement links TRBV9 to TRBJ1-2; 8 bases line up with TRBD1. V dropped 4 bases and J dropped 6; count of bases not matched to a gene: 14. Per germline, CDR1 SGDLS and CDR2 YYNGEE. The CDR3 length is 16 residues.

This chain links TRBV4-3 with TRBJ1-1; D not resolved. V shed 1 base and J shed 0 bases, with 9 bases lying between them. This CDR3 comprises 15 residues. CDR1 LGHNA and CDR2 YSLEER come from the germline V gene. Written as DNA, the CDR3 is TGCGCCAGCAGCCAAGCTTGGCAGTTGAACACTGAAGCTTTCTTT. This translates into CASSQAWQLNTEAFF.

A single count supports this clone. This rearrangement joins TRBV9 to TRBJ2-7; TRBD2 matches 7 bases. This CDR3 is built from 14 residues. Trimming took 3 bases from V and 0 from J; bases not matched to a gene: 3. The V gene's germline CDR1 is SGDLS and CDR2 YYNGEE. CDR3 in amino acids: CASSALAHSYEQYF. As DNA, the CDR3 is TGTGCCAGCAGCGCACTAGCGCACTCCTACGAGCAGTACTTC.

This clone was counted a single time. The gene calls are TRBV9 and TRBJ2-5; D ambiguous. CDR3 length equals 12 residues. V lost 5 bases and J lost 2, with 7 bases in between. Per the germline V gene, CDR1 is SGDLS and CDR2 is YYNGEE. The CDR3 region is CASSGNQETQYF. The CDR3, as DNA: TGTGCCAGCAGTGGAAATCAAGAGACCCAGTACTTC.

The V call is TRBV27, the J call TRBJ2-7; D tentatively fits TRBD1 or TRBD2 (5 bases each). The CDR3 is made up of 15 amino acids. Looked up from germline, CDR1 is MNHEY and CDR2 is SMNVEV (reference sequence). Trimming pared 6 bases from V and 0 bases from J, leaving 15 bases between. The chain's CDR3 is CASSPRDASSYEQYF. CDR3 DNA: TGTGCCAGCAGCCCCCGGGACGCGAGCTCCTACGAGCAGTACTTC.

The table lists this clone with a count of one. The V call is TRBV11-2, the J call TRBJ2-5; perhaps TRBD1 as D (7 bases). From germline, CDR1 is SGHAT and CDR2 FQNNGV. This CDR3 is 16 amino acids long. With 1 base removed from V and 6 bases from J, the gap between germline ends came to 18 bases. CDR3 protein: CASSLVGGGGGKTQYF. In DNA, the CDR3 is TGTGCCAGCAGCTTAGTCGGCGGAGGGGGCGGAAAGACCCAGTACTTC. Using reference TRBV11-2 and TRBJ2-5 for the parts outside the CDR3, the full variable domain is EAGVAQSPRYKIIEKRQSVAFWCNPISGHATLYWYQQILGQGPKLLIQFQNNGVVDDSQLPKDRFSAERLKGVDSTLKIQPAKLEDSAVYLCASSLVGGGGGKTQYFGPGTRLLVL.

The CDR3 bases are TGTGCCAGCAGCCCCGTGGGCTCCGAGCAGTACTTC. This gives the protein CASSPVGSEQYF. The rearrangement uses TRBV5-4 and TRBJ2-7; D is undetermined. Germline CDR1 is SGHNT and CDR2 is YYREEE (reference sequence). The CDR3 has 12 residues. Trimming cost V 4 bases and J 6 bases, with 11 bases left between them.

This chain uses TRBV6-1 with TRBJ1-1; 8 nucleotides align to TRBD1. The CDR3 is 15 residues long. The germline V gene encodes CDR1 MNHNS and CDR2 SASEGT. With V trimmed by 2 bases and J by 0 bases, 2 bases remained unmatched. CDR3 sequence reads: CASSEQGALNTEAFF. DNA of the CDR3: TGTGCCAGCAGTGAACAGGGGGCGCTGAACACTGAAGCTTTCTTT.

The chain joins TRBV27 to TRBJ2-7; perhaps TRBD2 as D (5 bases). The germline V gene encodes CDR1 MNHEY and CDR2 SMNVEV (reference sequence). There are 13 residues in the CDR3. V gave up 5 bases and J gave up 7 bases, with 15 bases separating them. CDR3 bases: TGTGCCAGCAGTCCCGGACTCCATGGAGAGCAGTACTTC. Translation: CASSPGLHGEQYF.

The J gene is TRBJ1-5, the V gene TRBV19; 7 positions agree with TRBD1. The CDR3 loop spans 15 amino acids. J gave up 0 bases and V 7 bases, and 6 bases lay outside the gene matches. Germline CDR1 is LNHDA and CDR2 is SQIVND (reference sequence). The CDR3 coding sequence is TGTGCCAGTACTGGAGGGGGCTTTAGCAATCAGCCCCAGCATTTT. This encodes CASTGGGFSNQPQHF.

The chain recombines TRBV9 with TRBJ1-2; TRBD1 matches at 8 bases. This CDR3 contains 15 residues. Germline CDR1 reads SGDLS; CDR2 reads YYNGEE. Trimming removed 0 bases from V and 5 bases from J; junction bases left unmatched: 6. The DNA for the CDR3 is TGTGCCAGCAGCGTAGGATCAGGGGGCCGGTATGGCTACACCTTC. Encoded protein: CASSVGSGGRYGYTF. The variable domain in full, completed from reference TRBV9 and TRBJ1-2, reads DSGVTQTPKHLITATGQRVTLRCSPRSGDLSVYWYQQSLDQGLQFLIQYYNGEERAKGNILERFSAQQFPDLHSELNLSSLELGDSALYFCASSVGSGGRYGYTFGSGTRLTVV.

V gene TRBV6-6 combines with J gene TRBJ1-4; no clear D. Germline CDR1 is MNHNY and CDR2 is SVGAGI (reference sequence). The CDR3 consists of 13 residues. Trimming removed 2 bases from V and 4 bases from J, with 5 bases in between. CDR3 sequence reads: CASSYRNNEKLFF. The DNA of the CDR3 is TGTGCCAGCAGTTACCGCAATAATGAAAAACTGTTTTTT.

The chain links TRBV28 to TRBJ2-7; 7 bases agree with TRBD1. Germline V gene lookup returns CDR1 MDHEN and CDR2 SYDVKM. With 4 bases clipped from V and 0 bases from J, the junction kept 3 bases outside the gene matches. CDR3 length: 14 amino acids. The CDR3 sequence: CASSYGDSSYEQYF. The DNA of the CDR3 is TGTGCCAGCAGTTACGGGGACAGCTCCTACGAGCAGTACTTC.

V gene TRBV27 combines with J gene TRBJ2-7, with 8 positions matching TRBD2. Germline assignment: CDR1 MNHEY and CDR2 SMNVEV (reference sequence). This CDR3 comprises 15 residues. V shed 5 bases, J shed 4 bases, and the junction held 10 bases outside the gene matches. The CDR3 spells CASSPRLAGSYEQYF. CDR3 DNA sequence: TGTGCCAGCAGTCCCCGATTAGCGGGATCATACGAGCAGTACTTC.

The V call is TRBV5-1, the J call TRBJ1-2, with 8 bases that match TRBD1. The CDR3 consists of 12 residues. The trim removed 3 bases at V and 8 bases at J, leaving 3 bases unmatched. The germline gives CDR1 SGHRS, CDR2 YFSETQ. The CDR3 bases are TGCGCCAGCAGCTGGGGACAGGACGGCTACACCTTC. This codes for CASSWGQDGYTF.

This clone came up once. This sequence joins TRBV13 and TRBJ2-1; maybe TRBD1 (5 bases). Trimming pared 4 bases from V and 4 bases from J, leaving 14 bases between. CDR1 is PRHDT and CDR2 is FYEKMQ in the germline V gene (reference sequence). The CDR3 extends over 15 amino acids. CDR3 nucleotide sequence: TGTGCCAGCAGCTATGACAGTAAGGGGTACAATGAGCAGTTCTTC. It encodes CASSYDSKGYNEQFF.

V and J are TRBV6-1 and TRBJ1-5, with D unclear. The CDR3 sequence is 11 residues long. V lost 6 bases and J lost 4, with 4 bases in between. Germline V gene data show CDR1 as MNHNS and CDR2 as SASEGT. The CDR3 here is CASRDNQPQHF. The CDR3 nucleotides are TGTGCCAGCAGGGATAATCAGCCCCAGCATTTT.

V and J are TRBV27 and TRBJ2-2; 10 bases agree with TRBD1. This CDR3 is 15 amino acids long. The germline CDR1 and CDR2 sequences are MNHEY and SMNVEV (reference sequence). J was trimmed by 5 bases and V by 7 bases; bases with no gene match: 7. The CDR3: CASIQDRGRTGELFF. Written as DNA, the CDR3 is TGTGCCAGCATCCAGGACAGGGGGAGGACCGGGGAGCTGTTTTTT.

V usage is TRBV5-4 and J usage is TRBJ2-3, with 7 bases that match TRBD2. Germline values: CDR1 SGHNT, CDR2 YYREEE (reference sequence). The CDR3 sequence is 15 residues long. The ends lost 5 bases at V and 6 bases at J; junction bases unmatched: 12. The DNA for the CDR3 is TGTGCCAGCAGGGAGGCAGCGGGATTTTGGGATACGCAGTATTTT. Translation gives CASREAAGFWDTQYF. Complete variable domain (other parts from reference TRBV5-4 and TRBJ2-3): ETGVTQSPTHLIKTRGQQVTLRCSSQSGHNTVSWYQQALGQGPQFIFQYYREEENGRGNFPPRFSGLQFPNYSSELNVNALELDDSALYLCASREAAGFWDTQYFGPGTRLTVL.